The next 32 T cell receptor beta chains were all read from a single sample in a study of shared clonotypes between healthy human individuals. Clones were sequenced by immunoSEQ multiplex PCR, and TCRdb holds only the in-frame ones, with some missing. The sample consists of about 490,000 clones, 78% of them appearing once. The specimen sequenced was PBMCs. The receptors derive from a woman between 40 and 50 years old in good health. Some clones in this sample may be carry-over from other donors' samples.

The chain uses TRBV2 and TRBJ2-7; D call uncertain. The V end was cut by 1 base, the J end by 1 base, with 5 bases between. This CDR3 spans 13 amino acids. Germline CDR1 is SNHLY and CDR2 is FYNNEI. DNA of the CDR3: TGTGCCAGCAGTGAAGACGGATCCTACGAGCAGTACTTC. Its translation is CASSEDGSYEQYF.

V is TRBV18 and J is TRBJ2-7; D is uncertain. Germline V gene lookup returns CDR1 KGHSH and CDR2 LQKENI. The germline V and J ends were trimmed by 0 bases and 6 bases, with 9 bases remaining between them. CDR3 length: 13 amino acids. The CDR3 sequence: CASSPPRLVEQYF. In DNA, the CDR3 is TGTGCCAGCTCACCACCGAGACTCGTCGAGCAGTACTTC.

The J gene is TRBJ2-3, the V gene TRBV5-1; possibly TRBD1 for D (6 bases). Germline V gene lookup returns CDR1 SGHRS and CDR2 YFSETQ. This CDR3 spans 14 amino acids. The V end was cut by 5 bases, the J end by 0 bases, with 10 bases between. The CDR3 DNA reads TGCGCCAGCAGGATGGGGGCTAGCACAGATACGCAGTATTTT. Residues: CASRMGASTDTQYF.

V is TRBV18 and J is TRBJ2-6; the D is unclear. The CDR3 totals 16 residues. Germline V gene sequence: CDR1 KGHSH, CDR2 LQKENI. V was shortened by 2 bases and J by 4 bases, with 12 bases between the two germline ends. The CDR3 reads CASSPSLFYGANVLTF. The CDR3 bases are TGTGCCAGCTCACCATCCCTTTTTTACGGGGCCAACGTCCTGACTTTC.

This sequence joins TRBV7-3 and TRBJ1-5; the D is unclear. The CDR3 is 16 amino acids. Germline CDR1 SGHTA, CDR2 FQGTGA. V was trimmed by 0 bases and J by 2 bases, leaving 11 bases between them. This CDR3 reads CASSLTRLRCNQPQHF. The CDR3 bases are TGTGCCAGCAGCTTAACCCGACTACGGTGCAATCAGCCCCAGCATTTT.

Of note for this clone: Other nucleotide sequences from this sample produce the same CDR3. The chain joins TRBV5-4 to TRBJ1-2; the D gene is possibly TRBD1 (5 bases). The germline V gene encodes CDR1 SGHNT and CDR2 YYREEE (reference sequence). The V gene lost 0 bases and the J gene lost 8 bases, with 5 bases spanning the gap. This CDR3 has 11 amino acids. CDR3 residues: CASSLGGGYTF. CDR3 sequence (DNA): TGTGCCAGCAGCTTGGGGGGGGGCTACACCTTC.

The chain has TRBV6-1 and TRBJ1-5; no reliable D call. CDR1 and CDR2 from the germline V gene are MNHNS and SASEGT. The CDR3 length is 14 residues. The ends were cut back, 6 bases at V and 0 bases at J, with 9 bases in the middle. In DNA, the CDR3 is TGTGCCAGCAGGGAGACCTATAGCAATCAGCCCCAGCATTTT. Its translation: CASRETYSNQPQHF.

V and J are TRBV4-2 and TRBJ2-7; 7 nucleotides line up with TRBD1. V lost 4 bases and J lost 4; bases outside the gene matches: 16. Germline assignment: CDR1 LGHNA and CDR2 YNFKEQ. The CDR3 extends over 17 amino acids. The CDR3 nucleotides read TGTGCCAGCAGCCCAGACAGGGTACGGGATGAAGGGTACGAGCAGTACTTC. It yields the protein CASSPDRVRDEGYEQYF.

This chain joins TRBV4-2 and TRBJ2-3; 9 bases line up with TRBD2. The CDR3 loop spans 20 amino acids. Germline V gives CDR1 LGHNA, CDR2 YNFKEQ. J lost 4 bases, V lost 3 bases, and 20 bases had no gene match. CDR3 sequence: CASSQRRLAGRSSGADTQYF. CDR3 bases: TGTGCCAGCAGCCAGCGAAGGCTAGCGGGAAGAAGCTCGGGGGCAGATACGCAGTATTTT.

This sequence joins TRBV30 and TRBJ1-5, with a weak D call TRBD1 (5 bases). This CDR3 comprises 13 residues. Trimming shortened V by 2 bases and J by 7 bases, and 12 bases separated the two germline ends. Germline lookup yields CDR1 GTSNPN and CDR2 SVGIG (reference sequence). The CDR3 DNA reads TGTGCCTGGAGTCGGGGGGAGAGGCAGCCCCAGCATTTT. It encodes CAWSRGERQPQHF.

The V and J genes are TRBV4-3 and TRBJ2-7, with 9 bases fitting TRBD2. With 0 bases clipped from V and 1 base from J, the junction kept 1 base outside the gene matches. There are 15 residues in the CDR3. From germline, CDR1 is LGHNA and CDR2 YSLEER. The CDR3 sequence is CASSQDLAGSYEQYF. The DNA of the CDR3 is TGCGCCAGCAGCCAAGATCTAGCGGGATCCTACGAGCAGTACTTC.

The CDR3 DNA follows: TGTGCCGCGGGGGGAGGTGACCAAGAGACCCAGTACTTC. This translates into CAAGGGDQETQYF. The rearrangement joins TRBV10-3 to TRBJ2-5; 8 positions match TRBD2. CDR1 and CDR2 from the germline V gene are ENHRY and SYGVKD. Trimming removed 11 bases from V and 0 bases from J; junction bases left unmatched: 5. The CDR3 runs 13 residues.

This chain uses TRBV2 with TRBJ2-2, with TRBD2 matching over 13 bases. The CDR3 covers 16 residues. Losses at the gene ends were 7 bases for V and 6 bases for J; bases not matched to a gene: 8. Germline CDR1 reads SNHLY; CDR2 reads FYNNEI. In DNA form, the CDR3 reads TGTGCCAGCACCCCATTCGGGACTAGCGGGGCCGGGGAGCTGTTTTTT. Its translation: CASTPFGTSGAGELFF.

This clone was detected only a few times. The chain is built from TRBV6-1 and TRBJ2-2, with 7 bases identical to TRBD2. The V and J ends lost 6 bases and 6 bases, in that order; junction bases with no gene match: 4. This CDR3 spans 13 amino acids. Germline V gene sequence: CDR1 MNHNS, CDR2 SASEGT. CDR3 loop: CASRATSAGELFF. The CDR3 DNA sequence: TGTGCCAGCAGGGCTACTAGCGCCGGGGAGCTGTTTTTT.

The DNA for the CDR3 is TGTGCCAGCAGCTTGGCGGGGCCCCCTAGCGGGAGGTTGGAGACCCAGTACTTC. This sequence encodes CASSLAGPPSGRLETQYF. The chain uses TRBV5-4 and TRBJ2-5, with 11 bases lining up with TRBD2. V gave up 0 bases and J gave up 5 bases; unmatched junction bases: 12. Germline values: CDR1 SGHNT, CDR2 YYREEE (reference sequence). The length of the CDR3 is 18 residues.

V gene TRBV13 combines with J gene TRBJ2-7; D unclear. CDR3 length: 16 residues. Trimming stripped 4 bases from V and 3 bases from J, with 19 bases between. The germline V gene encodes CDR1 PRHDT and CDR2 FYEKMQ (reference sequence). The CDR3 loop reads CASSSPLRNRNYEQYF. DNA for the CDR3: TGTGCCAGCAGCTCCCCCTTAAGGAACAGAAACTACGAGCAGTACTTC.

The rearrangement uses TRBV19 and TRBJ2-3; 7 bases are shared with TRBD2. With V trimmed by 1 base and J by 5 bases, 9 bases remained unmatched. Germline values: CDR1 LNHDA, CDR2 SQIVND (reference sequence). The CDR3 consists of 16 residues. The CDR3, as DNA: TGTGCCAGTAGTATAGTTGGCGGAGGGGAGGGAGATACGCAGTATTTT. Encoded protein: CASSIVGGGEGDTQYF.

J is TRBJ2-5 and V is TRBV30; unclear D gene. This CDR3 spans 14 amino acids. V was cut by 0 bases and J by 3 bases, with 11 bases left in between. Per germline, CDR1 GTSNPN and CDR2 SVGIG (reference sequence). The CDR3 loop reads CAWSVGPIEETQYF. CDR3 sequence (DNA): TGTGCCTGGAGTGTTGGGCCCATCGAAGAGACCCAGTACTTC.

This rearrangement joins TRBV5-1 to TRBJ2-7; 7 bases fit TRBD1. Germline V gene sequence: CDR1 SGHRS, CDR2 YFSETQ. The CDR3 is made up of 15 amino acids. Unmatched junction bases numbered 8, after V lost 3 bases and J lost 2 bases. CDR3 protein: CASSSGGHMTYEQYF. The CDR3, as DNA: TGCGCCAGCAGCTCAGGGGGTCACATGACCTACGAGCAGTACTTC.

The chain has TRBV28 and TRBJ2-5, with 8 positions matching TRBD2. The J call may be in error: the DNA end matches TRBJ2-7 better. Germline assignment: CDR1 MDHEN and CDR2 SYDVKM. This CDR3 region has 15 residues. CDR3 bases: TGTGCCAGCAGTTTCCAGGGACTAGGAATCTACGAGCAGTACTTC. Its protein product is CASSFQGLGIYEQYF.

The genes are TRBV10-3 and TRBJ2-2; 12 bases are shared with TRBD1. The CDR3 runs to 16 residues. Germline CDR1 and CDR2: ENHRY and SYGVKD. V trimming: 6 bases; J trimming: 3 bases; junction bases outside the gene matches: 5. The CDR3 reads CAISPGTGGHTGELFF. The DNA of the CDR3 is TGTGCCATCAGCCCCGGGACAGGGGGCCACACCGGGGAGCTGTTTTTT.

CDR3 residues: CASRSASGNTDTQYF. The CDR3 region has the DNA TGTGCCAGTCGTTCGGCCAGCGGGAACACAGATACGCAGTATTTT. The chain is built from TRBV2 and TRBJ2-3; 7 bases fit TRBD2. CDR3 length: 15 amino acids. V was clipped by 9 bases and J by 2 bases; unmatched bases: 11. Per the germline V gene, CDR1 is SNHLY and CDR2 is FYNNEI.

The V gene is TRBV6-6, the J gene TRBJ2-7, with 8 bases that match TRBD2. V was clipped by 2 bases and J by 2 bases; unmatched bases: 5. The CDR3 contains 15 residues. Germline V gene data show CDR1 as MNHNY and CDR2 as SVGAGI (reference sequence). CDR3 loop: CASSYGGRTPYEQYF. The DNA of the CDR3 is TGTGCCAGCAGTTACGGCGGGAGGACGCCCTACGAGCAGTACTTC.

The rearrangement uses TRBV15 and TRBJ1-1; 7 bases line up with TRBD1. The germline CDR1 and CDR2 sequences are LNHNV and YYDKDF (reference sequence). The CDR3 runs to 14 residues. V was clipped by 3 bases and J by 0 bases; unmatched bases: 1. CDR3 amino acids: CATSSGTVNTEAFF. The DNA of the CDR3 is TGTGCCACCAGCAGTGGGACAGTGAACACTGAAGCTTTCTTT.

The chain has TRBV5-4 and TRBJ2-2; D not certain. Germline CDR1 reads SGHNT; CDR2 reads YYREEE (reference sequence). Trimming left V 4 bases short and J 6 bases short, with 22 bases between. The CDR3 runs 17 residues. This chain's CDR3 is CASSPRPAFMGSGELFF. CDR3 in DNA: TGTGCCAGCAGCCCTCGCCCAGCCTTTATGGGGTCCGGGGAGCTGTTTTTT.

As regards this clone: This specimen includes other DNA sequences encoding the same CDR3. This rearrangement joins TRBV5-1 to TRBJ2-1; 12 bases match TRBD2. V dropped 4 bases and J dropped 7; count of bases not matched to a gene: 3. In germline, CDR1 is SGHRS, CDR2 YFSETQ. CDR3 length: 14 amino acids. The CDR3 reads CASSTTSGRNEQFF. The CDR3 bases are TGCGCCAGCAGCACGACTAGCGGGAGAAATGAGCAGTTCTTC.

DNA for the CDR3: TGTGCCAGCAGTTCCCGGGACCGGACCTACGAGCAGTACTTC. Translated, it gives CASSSRDRTYEQYF. The rearrangement uses TRBV27 and TRBJ2-7, with D perhaps given as TRBD1 or TRBD2 (5 bases each). Trimming removed 4 bases from V and 2 bases from J, with 12 bases in between. The CDR3 runs to 14 residues. CDR1 is MNHEY, CDR2 SMNVEV, per germline (reference sequence).

The rearrangement joins TRBV7-9 to TRBJ2-1; D possibly uses TRBD1 or TRBD2 (5 bases each). V was clipped by 2 bases and J by 2 bases, with 10 bases between them. The CDR3 is 15 residues long. The germline V gene encodes CDR1 SEHNR and CDR2 FQNEAQ (reference sequence). CDR3 sequence (DNA): TGTGCCAGCAGCTTAATGGGACCCACCTACAATGAGCAGTTCTTC. Translated: CASSLMGPTYNEQFF.

V gene TRBV11-1 combines with J gene TRBJ2-5, with D uncertain. The J call could be wrong; TRBJ2-7 is a better fit for the DNA end. The CDR3 is 12 amino acids. The germline V gene encodes CDR1 SGHAT and CDR2 FQDESV (reference sequence). The CDR3 bases are TGTGCCAGCAGCCTCAGCTCCTACGAGCAGTACTTC. The encoded protein is CASSLSSYEQYF.

This sequence joins TRBV7-3 and TRBJ2-3; 10 bases line up with TRBD2. The CDR3 is 17 residues long. The germline CDR1 and CDR2 sequences are SGHTA and FQGTGA. V lost 2 bases to trimming and J lost 5 bases; unmatched junction nucleotides: 10. For the CDR3, the DNA is TGTGCCAGCAGCTTATTGGCTAGCGGGAGCCTGGGAGATACGCAGTATTTT. It encodes CASSLLASGSLGDTQYF.

Remarks on this clone: Other DNA sequences in this sample translate to the same CDR3. CDR3 loop: CASSSSGELFF. Here the CDR3 DNA reads TGTGCCAGCAGTTCCTCCGGGGAGCTGTTTTTT. This rearrangement joins TRBV28 to TRBJ2-2; D is unresolved. Germline CDR1 is MDHEN and CDR2 is SYDVKM. V lost 4 bases and J 6 bases, leaving 3 bases between the germline ends. The CDR3 extends over 11 amino acids.

This rearrangement joins TRBV14 to TRBJ2-5; weak D call: TRBD2 (6 bases). Germline loops: CDR1 SGHDN, CDR2 FVKESK. The CDR3 consists of 16 residues. V was cut by 4 bases and J by 5 bases, with 20 bases left in between. The CDR3 DNA reads TGTGCCAGCAGCCCCCTACTAGCTCAGAGAGGGGAGACCCAGTACTTC. Translating gives CASSPLLAQRGETQYF.